The next 17 T cell receptor beta chains were all read from a single sample in a study of blood T cell repertoires in COVID-19. Sequencing used immunoSEQ multiplex PCR; TCRdb keeps in-frame clones, though not all of them. The sample yields 150,000 to 200,000 clones, 83% seen once. Sequences were obtained from peripheral blood. The receptors originated from a woman in her seventies with COVID-19, enrolled during active disease.

The V and J genes are TRBV6-5 and TRBJ1-2; 8 bases are shared with TRBD1. Germline CDR1 MNHEY, CDR2 SVGAGI. There are 13 residues in the CDR3. V lost 6 bases to trimming and J lost 4 bases; unmatched junction nucleotides: 4. The CDR3 DNA is TGTGCCAGCAGCCCGGACAGGGCCTATGGCTACACCTTC. Translation gives CASSPDRAYGYTF.

This clone was counted a single time. The J gene is TRBJ2-7, the V gene TRBV29-1; the D gene is possibly TRBD1 (6 bases). The V end lost 6 bases, the J end lost 1 base, and 13 bases lay between the germline ends. The CDR3 spans 13 residues. The V gene's germline CDR1 is SQVTM and CDR2 ANQGSEA. The DNA of the CDR3 is TGCAGCGTCTACAGGGTCGGATCCTACGAGCAGTACTTC. As protein: CSVYRVGSYEQYF.

V gene TRBV4-2 combines with J gene TRBJ1-1; D remains unclear. This CDR3 region has 14 residues. Germline CDR1 reads LGHNA; CDR2 reads YNFKEQ. V was clipped by 4 bases and J by 2 bases, with 11 bases between them. The CDR3 reads CASSRAGINTEAFF. CDR3 bases: TGTGCCAGCAGCCGAGCCGGGATAAACACTGAAGCTTTCTTT.

The rearrangement links TRBV28 to TRBJ1-2; 7 positions match TRBD1. Germline CDR1 MDHEN, CDR2 SYDVKM. Trimming at V came to 5 bases and at J to 1 base, leaving 4 bases not matched to a gene. The CDR3 sequence is 14 residues long. CDR3 region: CASSPGGINYGYTF. CDR3 nucleotide sequence: TGTGCCAGCAGTCCAGGGGGGATTAACTATGGCTACACCTTC.

A note on this clone: This specimen includes other DNA sequences encoding the same CDR3. The CDR3 sequence: CAWSVLEQFF. CDR3 coding DNA: TGTGCCTGGAGTGTACTCGAGCAGTTCTTC. J is TRBJ2-1 and V is TRBV30; unclear D gene. V was cut by 0 bases and J by 10 bases, with 4 bases left in between. The CDR3 consists of 10 residues. CDR1 is GTSNPN, CDR2 SVGIG, per germline (reference sequence).

The rearrangement uses TRBV15 and TRBJ2-1; possible D gene TRBD2, 6 bases. The CDR3 consists of 16 residues. V was shortened by 8 bases and J by 2 bases, with 19 bases between the two germline ends. Germline V gene lookup returns CDR1 LNHNV and CDR2 YYDKDF (reference sequence). The CDR3 bases are TGTGCCACCCATAGCGGAGGAGGGCTGACCTACAATGAGCAGTTCTTC. It encodes CATHSGGGLTYNEQFF. Filled out from reference TRBV15 and TRBJ2-1, the complete variable domain reads DAMVIQNPRYQVTQFGKPVTLSCSQTLNHNVMYWYQQKSSQAPKLLFHYYDKDFNNEADTPDNFQSRRPNTSFCFLDIRSPGLGDTAMYLCATHSGGGLTYNEQFFGPGTRLTVL.

This clone has only one observation. This chain uses TRBV19 with TRBJ2-7; D is ambiguous. There are 10 residues in the CDR3. V lost 9 bases and J 3 bases, leaving 6 bases between the germline ends. CDR1 LNHDA and CDR2 SQIVND come from the germline V gene (reference sequence). CDR3 sequence: CARPYYEQYF. The CDR3 DNA follows: TGTGCCAGGCCCTACTACGAGCAGTACTTC.

The CDR3 loop is CASSPNRGRTEAFF. The CDR3, as DNA: TGTGCCAGCTCACCGAACAGGGGAAGGACTGAAGCTTTCTTT. The gene calls are TRBV18 and TRBJ1-1; 7 nucleotides line up with TRBD1. Germline CDR1 is KGHSH and CDR2 is LQKENI. V shed 3 bases, J shed 5 bases, and the junction held 6 bases outside the gene matches. This CDR3 contains 14 residues.

This sequence joins TRBV5-4 and TRBJ2-1; 12 positions agree with TRBD2. V was clipped by 1 base and J by 0 bases; unmatched bases: 8. This CDR3 is 19 amino acids long. Germline values: CDR1 SGHNT, CDR2 YYREEE (reference sequence). CDR3 loop: CASSLKGLAGLRSYNEQFF. CDR3 bases: TGTGCCAGCAGCTTGAAGGGACTAGCGGGCCTACGCTCCTACAATGAGCAGTTCTTC.

This chain connects TRBV9 to TRBJ2-2; 7 bases match TRBD1. The CDR3 is made up of 15 amino acids. Germline values: CDR1 SGDLS, CDR2 YYNGEE. V gave up 4 bases and J gave up 2 bases; unmatched junction bases: 5. The CDR3 DNA reads TGTGCCAGCAGCCCAGGGACAGCTAACACCGGGGAGCTGTTTTTT. Protein sequence: CASSPGTANTGELFF.

This chain links TRBV6-6 with TRBJ1-1; no definite D call. The germline V and J ends were trimmed by 8 bases and 2 bases, with 15 bases remaining between them. Germline CDR1 and CDR2: MNHNY and SVGAGI (reference sequence). The CDR3 extends over 14 amino acids. For the CDR3, the DNA is TGTGCCAGCCAAGCGGCGCTAGGAAACACTGAAGCTTTCTTT. Residues: CASQAALGNTEAFF.

The rearrangement links TRBV28 to TRBJ1-1, with D possibly matching TRBD1 (6 bases). This CDR3 region has 12 residues. Germline V gene lookup returns CDR1 MDHEN and CDR2 SYDVKM. V shed 5 bases and J shed 5 bases, with 9 bases lying between them. The CDR3 loop is CASSVGQTEAFF. CDR3 nucleotides: TGTGCCAGCAGTGTAGGACAGACTGAAGCTTTCTTT.

The V gene is TRBV25-1, the J gene TRBJ2-5; 9 bases are shared with TRBD1. Germline trimming cut 4 bases from V and 2 bases from J; bases unmatched to any gene: 2. The germline CDR1 and CDR2 sequences are MGHDK and SYGVNS. CDR3 size: 14 residues. DNA of the CDR3: TGTGCCAGCAGTGCGGGGACAGGGCAAGAGACCCAGTACTTC. It yields the protein CASSAGTGQETQYF.

The count of this clone is one. The genes are TRBV29-1 and TRBJ2-7; 8 nucleotides align to TRBD1. The germline V gene has CDR1 SQVTM and CDR2 ANQGSEA. The CDR3 has 12 residues. The V segment lost 4 bases and the J segment 2 bases; nucleotides outside the gene matches: 1. The CDR3 nucleotides read TGCAGCGTTGGGACAGGGCCCTACGAGCAGTACTTC. Encoded protein: CSVGTGPYEQYF.

The CDR3 DNA sequence: TGTGCCAGCAGCCGTTACAGGGGGTCCTACGAGCAGTACTTC. Encoded protein: CASSRYRGSYEQYF. The chain couples TRBV5-6 to TRBJ2-7; 8 nucleotides match TRBD1. Germline V gene data show CDR1 as SGHDT and CDR2 as YYEEEE. This CDR3 comprises 14 residues. V was pared by 4 bases and J by 1 base, with 4 bases of the junction left unmatched.

The chain combines TRBV29-1 with TRBJ1-3; D possibly corresponds to TRBD1 (6 bases). The CDR3 has 14 amino acids. Germline-derived CDR1 and CDR2 are SQVTM and ANQGSEA. CDR3 DNA: TGCAGTGCCAGGGACAACTTCTCTGGAAACACCATATATTTT. Translated: CSARDNFSGNTIYF.

This rearrangement joins TRBV15 to TRBJ1-1, with D possibly being TRBD1 (6 bases). The V end lost 2 bases, the J end lost 5 bases, and 15 bases lay between the germline ends. The CDR3 is 15 residues long. CDR1 LNHNV and CDR2 YYDKDF come from the germline V gene (reference sequence). The chain's CDR3 is CATSRSLLTGTEAFF. The DNA of the CDR3 is TGTGCCACCAGCAGATCCCTTCTTACAGGGACTGAAGCTTTCTTT.